The entry that follows covers one T cell receptor beta chain sequence. Its specificity is unknown. The CDR3 consists of 16 residues. V lost 0 bases and J lost 0, with 9 bases in between. The V gene's germline CDR1 is LGHNA and CDR2 YSLEER. The sample belongs to a study of regulatory dendritic cells for organ transplantation. Study-wide points: Memory T cells were less diverse than naive, with memory CD8+ most oligoclonal. The authors noted considerable between-person heterogeneity in alloreactive memory CD8+ cells. Memory CD8+ clonal expansion seemed more limited with regulatory than mature dendritic cells.

Naive CD45RA+ and memory CD45RO+ CD4+ or CD8+ T cells were FACS-sorted. Produced via immunoSEQ multiplex PCR; TCRdb's table is partial and in-frame only. This sample yields tens of thousands of clones, of which 75% to 95% are seen a single time; about 0.11% belongs to the top ten. This sequence originates from a human donor in good health. This rearrangement joins TRBV4-3 to TRBJ1-3; D remains unclear. Sequencing was performed on naive CD8+ T cells from blood. The subset was: CD45RA+ naive T cells. The CDR3 sequence: CASSQDRLNSGNTIYF. CDR3 in DNA: TGCGCCAGCAGCCAAGATCGGCTGAACTCTGGAAACACCATATATTTT.